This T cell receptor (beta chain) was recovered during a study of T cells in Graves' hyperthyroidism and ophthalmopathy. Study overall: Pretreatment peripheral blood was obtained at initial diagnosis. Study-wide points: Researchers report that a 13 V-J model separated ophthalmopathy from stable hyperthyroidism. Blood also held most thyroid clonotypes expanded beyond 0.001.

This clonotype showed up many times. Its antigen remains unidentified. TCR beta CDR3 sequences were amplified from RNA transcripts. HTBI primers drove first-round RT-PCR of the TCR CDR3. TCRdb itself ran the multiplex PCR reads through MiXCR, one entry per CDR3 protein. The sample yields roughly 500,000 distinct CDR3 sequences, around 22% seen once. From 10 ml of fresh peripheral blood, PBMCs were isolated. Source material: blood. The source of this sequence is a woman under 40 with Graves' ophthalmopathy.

The CDR3 here is CASSTGQGAYEQYF. The CDR3 bases are TGTGCCAGCAGTACCGGACAGGGTGCCTACGAGCAGTACTTC. V is TRBV6-5 and J is TRBJ2-7; 8 bases are a match to TRBD1. Germline CDR1 MNHEY, CDR2 SVGAGI. Trimming cost V 5 bases and J 2 bases; bases outside gene matches: 5. This CDR3 is 14 amino acids long.